A single T cell receptor beta chain is shown here with its context. This record comes from a study of T cell repertoires in cytomegalovirus infection. TCRdb ran MiXCR on the reads and lists one entry per CDR3 protein. In the table there are about 400,000 distinct CDR3 sequences, about a sixth of which are singletons. Sequencing was done on a sample of PBMCs. This clonotype originated in a human donor in good health (CMV status not recorded). Some clones in this sample may be carry-over from other donors' samples.

DNA for the CDR3: TGTGCCAGCAGTGAAGCGCGGTTGGGAAATGAGCAGTTCTTC. This sequence encodes CASSEARLGNEQFF. The gene calls are TRBV2 and TRBJ2-1; D is unresolved. Germline loops: CDR1 SNHLY, CDR2 FYNNEI. Deletions cut 0 bases from V and 7 bases from J, with 10 bases between. The CDR3 sequence is 14 residues long.